This TCR beta chain was captured in a study of T cell repertoires in cytomegalovirus infection (dated by TCRdb to about 2019). Study-wide context: Donor HLA type was relevant to the analysis, as public TCR beta signatures indicated carriage of CMV infection together with the matching HLA type. The research as a whole found: In both this cohort and an independent roughly 400-donor cohort, the cumulative frequency of public TCR beta family members distinguished carriers of CMV infection plus the relevant HLA type. The ex vivo response was dominated by HLA-C-restricted CMV-specific TCR beta clonotypes, which also provided the single most frequent clonotype in two of eight donors.

The listed sequencing device is Illumina HiSeq 1500. The public sequencing data were trimmed at Q25 with fastp and processed into clonotypes with MiXCR by TCRdb, which kept only in-frame beta chains. Each CDR3 protein gets just one entry, which takes the most common genes and DNA from the rows behind it. The sample records some 300,000 distinct CDR3 sequences, approximately 10% of which are singletons. The ten largest clones add up to around 2.6% of the sample. This clonotype was counted between two and nine times. Its specific antigen is unknown. No much larger clone exists at a distance of one base, and base qualities are not known. The sample was PBMCs. The TCR comes from a human donor in good health (CMV status not recorded). Some clones in this sample may be carry-over from other donors' samples.

The CDR3 here reads CATKGTNTEAFF. At the DNA level, the sequence is TGTGCCACAAAGGGGACGAACACTGAAGCTTTCTTT. The chain couples TRBV28 to TRBJ1-1; TRBD1 is a weak D gene call, 5 bases matching. Inclusive of the bounding cysteine and phenylalanine, the CDR3 is 12 residues long. Only the CDR3 DNA is retained, 36 bases long and in frame from the first base. The germline V gene provides CDR1 MDHEN and CDR2 SYDVKM. V loses 10 bases of germline sequence and J loses 1 base, and the interval between the two ends is 10 bases.